This TCR beta chain was sequenced in a study of type 1 regulatory T cells. On the study more broadly: An in vitro protocol generated T-allo10, a Tr1-enriched, alloantigen-specific CD4 T cell product.

CDR3 length equals 13 residues. V dropped 2 bases and J dropped 0 bases, with 3 bases sitting between them. Each CDR3 protein gets one entry after TCRdb re-called the reads with MiXCR. The repertoire holds approximately 42,000 distinct CDR3 sequences, with over 9% as singletons. This clonotype appeared a few times. Its antigen is not identified. The chain is built from TRBV12-3 or TRBV12-4 and TRBJ2-3; D not certain. The origin of this receptor is a human donor in good health. Sequencing was carried out using cultured non-Tr1 T cells, either the whole culture or a sorted T cell fraction (not recorded which). CDR3 residues: CASSLRSTDTQYF. CDR3 nucleotides: TGTGCCAGCAGTTTACGGAGCACAGATACGCAGTATTTT.